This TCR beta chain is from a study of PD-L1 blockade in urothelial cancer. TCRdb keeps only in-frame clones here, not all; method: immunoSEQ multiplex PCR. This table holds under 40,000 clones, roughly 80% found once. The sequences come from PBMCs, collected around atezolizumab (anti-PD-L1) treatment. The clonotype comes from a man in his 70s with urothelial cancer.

For the CDR3, the DNA is TGTGCCAGTATAGGCAGGGCGAATCAGCCCCAGCATTTT. This codes for CASIGRANQPQHF. The chain couples TRBV19 to TRBJ1-5; tentatively, D is TRBD1 (5 bases). Deletions cut 7 bases from V and 4 bases from J, with 11 bases between. The CDR3 extends over 13 amino acids. Germline-derived CDR1 and CDR2 are LNHDA and SQIVND (reference sequence). Together with reference TRBV19 and TRBJ1-5, the CDR3 gives the full variable domain: DGGITQSPKYLFRKEGQNVTLSCEQNLNHDAMYWYRQDPGQGLRLIYYSQIVNDFQKGDIAEGYSVSREKKESFPLTVTSAQKNPTAFYLCASIGRANQPQHFGDGTRLSIL.